The rows below give T cell receptor beta chains drawn from one sample of a study of shared clonotypes between healthy human individuals. Assay used: immunoSEQ multiplex PCR; TCRdb lists only in-frame clones, some missing. The top ten clones hold about 15% of a sample with 97,000 or so clones, around half of them seen once. Sequencing was carried out using PBMCs. The receptors come from a woman in her thirties or forties in good health. Some clones in this sample may be carry-over from other donors' samples. Each CDR3 is given with its conserved first and last residue. D genes are given only for firm matches. The size entry is marked missing in some rows and otherwise reads once, few, many or a size class.

TRBV30	-	-	TRBJ1-4	CAWSAFTFGTENEKLFF	TGTGCCTGGAGTGCCTTTACTTTCGGGACGGAGAATGAAAAACTGTTTTTT
TRBV4-2	few	-	TRBJ2-2	CASSQGAAINTGELFF	TGTGCCAGCAGCCAAGGGGCGGCAATAAACACCGGGGAGCTGTTTTTT
TRBV5-1	many	-	TRBJ2-7	CASSAMDGPYEQYF	TGCGCCAGCAGCGCAATGGACGGACCCTACGAGCAGTACTTC
TRBV10-1	-	-	TRBJ1-1	CASSESTLGAFF	TGCGCCAGCAGTGAGTCGACTCTGGGAGCTTTCTTT
TRBV7-8	many	-	TRBJ2-1	CARSLREQFF	TGTGCCAGGTCTCTGAGGGAGCAGTTCTTC
TRBV2	many	-	TRBJ2-3	CASSASGSTDTQYF	TGTGCCAGCAGTGCATCCGGATCCACAGATACGCAGTATTTT
TRBV10-3	few	TRBD2	TRBJ2-1	CAISGPTSAYNEQFF	TGTGCCATCAGTGGGCCCACTAGCGCCTACAATGAGCAGTTCTTC
TRBV5-1	-	-	TRBJ1-2	CASSLESVGYTF	TGCGCCAGCAGCTTGGAGAGCGTGGGCTACACCTTC
TRBV7-6	few	-	TRBJ2-2	CASSLARDGELFF	TGTGCCAGCAGCTTAGCGAGAGACGGGGAGCTGTTTTTT
TRBV7-8	once	-	TRBJ2-7	CASSPRGQPSYEQYF	TGTGCCAGCAGCCCCCGGGGTCAGCCATCCTACGAGCAGTACTTC
TRBV5-1	many	-	TRBJ1-1	CASSPPANTEAFF	TGCGCCAGCAGCCCGCCGGCGAACACTGAAGCTTTCTTT
TRBV29-1	few	-	TRBJ2-7	CSATRQDSYEQYF	TGCAGCGCCACCAGACAGGACTCCTACGAGCAGTACTTC
TRBV29-1	-	-	TRBJ2-7	CSVEADHTEQYF	TGCAGCGTTGAAGCCGACCACACCGAGCAGTACTTC
TRBV2	many	TRBD2	TRBJ2-7	CASIRSGASSYEQYF	TGTGCCAGCATCCGTAGCGGGGCGAGCTCCTACGAGCAGTACTTC
TRBV29-1	many	-	TRBJ1-1	CSVHPGTGTEAFF	TGCAGCGTTCATCCAGGGACGGGCACTGAAGCTTTCTTT
TRBV6-5	-	TRBD1	TRBJ2-7	CASSYSSGGADEQYF	TGTGCCAGCAGTTACTCCTCAGGGGGTGCGGACGAGCAGTACTTC
TRBV15	few	TRBD1	TRBJ2-7	CATSDRGSAGIYEQYF	TGTGCCACCAGCGACAGGGGCTCAGCGGGTATATACGAGCAGTACTTC
TRBV29-1	-	TRBD2	TRBJ2-7	CSAALGGSVSYEQYF	TGCAGCGCCGCCCTGGGCGGGAGTGTTTCCTACGAGCAGTACTTC
TRBV29-1	many	-	TRBJ1-1	CSVSGSMNTEAFF	TGCAGCGTCTCGGGGAGCATGAACACTGAAGCTTTCTTT
TRBV27	-	TRBD2	TRBJ2-5	CASMVLSGGSGVETQYF	TGTGCCAGCATGGTTCTTTCTGGCGGGAGTGGTGTTGAGACCCAGTACTTC
TRBV6-4	many	TRBD2	TRBJ2-1	CASSDSAGSLYNEQFF	TGTGCCAGCAGTGACTCAGCGGGGTCACTTTACAATGAGCAGTTCTTC
TRBV4-1	once	TRBD2	TRBJ2-7	CASSQGTSGTFYEQYF	TGCGCCAGCAGCCAAGGGACTAGCGGGACTTTCTACGAGCAGTACTTC
TRBV6-6	-	-	TRBJ2-7	CASRKPPGDEQYF	TGTGCCAGCAGGAAGCCCCCGGGGGACGAGCAGTACTTC
TRBV29-1	-	-	TRBJ2-1	CSVDTVLGAVNEQFF	TGCAGCGTGGACACAGTTCTCGGGGCGGTCAATGAGCAGTTCTTC
TRBV29-1	-	-	TRBJ2-1	CSVAPVGANEQFF	TGCAGCGTTGCGCCAGTAGGGGCAAATGAGCAGTTCTTC
TRBV29-1	-	-	TRBJ2-7	CSVTGSLIYEQYF	TGCAGCGTTACCGGGTCTTTAATCTACGAGCAGTACTTC
TRBV6-7	-	TRBD1	TRBJ1-4	CASRSDRGPSKATNEKLFF	TGTGCCAGCAGGTCGGACAGGGGGCCCTCAAAAGCAACTAATGAAAAACTGTTTTTT
TRBV28	many	-	TRBJ2-7	CASSLWGYEQYF	TGTGCCAGCAGTTTATGGGGATACGAGCAGTACTTC
TRBV5-4	many	-	TRBJ2-3	CASSLVVNTDTQYF	TGTGCCAGCAGCTTGGTAGTGAATACAGATACGCAGTATTTT
TRBV30	-	-	TRBJ2-7	CAWSYRAYEQYF	TGTGCCTGGAGTTACAGGGCCTACGAGCAGTACTTC
TRBV30	many	TRBD1	TRBJ1-3	CAIATGSGNTIYF	TGTGCCATAGCGACAGGGTCTGGAAACACCATATATTTT
TRBV7-7	few	TRBD1	TRBJ2-7	CASSLGQGDEQYF	TGTGCTAGCAGCCTTGGACAGGGTGACGAGCAGTACTTC
TRBV6-4	few	TRBD1	TRBJ2-6	CASSRDSSSGANVLTF	TGTGCCAGCAGCCGGGACAGTAGCTCTGGGGCCAACGTCCTGACTTTC
TRBV29-1	-	TRBD2	TRBJ2-4	CSVDAVGGKNIQYF	TGCAGCGTTGACGCTGTGGGAGGGAAAAACATTCAGTACTTC
TRBV7-9	few	TRBD1	TRBJ1-2	CASSSLDRQNYGYTF	TGTGCCAGCAGCTCCCTGGACAGGCAAAACTATGGCTACACCTTC